The 25 T cell receptor beta chains presented below share a single source sample, sequenced in a study of neurological immune-mediated disorders (dated by TCRdb to between 2017 and 2020). Receptors were amplified or captured by 5' RACE. Instrument on record: Illumina HiSeq 2500. In-frame beta chains were kept once TCRdb had trimmed the public reads at Q25 with fastp and called clones with MiXCR. When rows share a CDR3 protein, they turn into one entry using the most common DNA and genes. Within this sample are 70,000 to 90,000 distinct CDR3 sequences, with approximately 5.8% of them counted one time only. The biggest ten clones account for approximately 8% of the sample. The sample's time point label, in plain terms: longitudinal time-point 2. Sequencing was carried out using PBMCs. All receptors come from a woman aged 55-70 years with multiple sclerosis.

Notes on this clonotype: One end of the junction fails to match germline, which may point to a read error. The CDR3 DNA reads as TGTGCCAGCTCACCATTGACAGGGGGCGAGACCGGGGAGCTGTTGTTT. Residues: CASSPLTGGETGELLF. V is TRBV18 and J is TRBJ2-2, with 10 bases lining up with TRBD1. This CDR3 has 16 residues. Germline lookup yields CDR1 KGHSH and CDR2 LQKENI.

This clonotype appeared many times. The V and J genes are TRBV14 and TRBJ2-7, with D maybe TRBD2 (6 bases). The CDR3 consists of 13 residues. Germline CDR1 reads SGHDN; CDR2 reads FVKESK. The ends were cut back, 3 bases at V and 2 bases at J, with 8 bases in the middle. The CDR3 reads CASSHGGPYEQYF. Here the CDR3 DNA reads TGTGCCAGCAGCCACGGGGGACCCTACGAGCAGTACTTC. The full variable domain, its missing parts supplied by reference TRBV14 and TRBJ2-7, is EAGVTQFPSHSVIEKGQTVTLRCDPISGHDNLYWYRRVMGKEIKFLLHFVKESKQDESGMPNNRFLAERTGGTYSTLKVQPAELEDSGVYFCASSHGGPYEQYFGPGTRLTVT.

In this sample, this clonotype turned up many times. This chain joins TRBV3-1 and TRBJ1-6; 7 bases agree with TRBD1. The CDR3 has 13 amino acids. CDR1 and CDR2 (germline): LGHDT, YNNKEL (reference sequence). With 4 bases clipped from V and 6 bases from J, the junction kept 0 bases outside the gene matches. CDR3 in DNA: TGTGCCAGCAGCCGACAGGGTAATTCACCCCTCCACTTT. It translates to CASSRQGNSPLHF.

A single count supports this clonotype. Since a much larger clone is just one base distant, this may be a read error. This chain uses TRBV5-1 with TRBJ2-1; the D is unclear. The V and J ends lost 2 bases and 2 bases respectively, with 8 bases between them. The V gene's germline CDR1 is SGHRS and CDR2 YFSETQ. CDR3 size: 14 residues. The CDR3 nucleotides read TGCGCCAGCAGCTTATCCGGACCCTACAATGAGCAGTTCTTC. Translation gives CASSLSGPYNEQFF.

This clonotype was seen a few times. A read error is possible here, since a much larger clone lies one base away. The chain recombines TRBV5-6 with TRBJ2-7, with 11 bases that match TRBD1. J lost 0 bases, V lost 4 bases, and 6 bases had no gene match. The CDR3 is made up of 16 amino acids. Germline V gives CDR1 SGHDT, CDR2 YYEEEE. In DNA, the CDR3 is TGTGCCAGCAGCCAGATAGGGACAGGGGGCTCCTACGAGCAGTACTTC. Translation: CASSQIGTGGSYEQYF.

Many counts were recorded for this clonotype. This chain's CDR3 is CSATTGRLRETQYF. The CDR3 region has the DNA TGCAGTGCCACGACCGGGCGTCTGAGGGAGACCCAGTACTTC. V usage is TRBV20-1 and J usage is TRBJ2-5; D remains unclear. From germline, CDR1 is DFQATT and CDR2 SNEGSKA (reference sequence). Deletions cut 6 bases from V and 5 bases from J, with 19 bases between. This CDR3 comprises 14 residues.

At least ten counts were recorded for this clonotype. The chain uses TRBV20-1 and TRBJ2-7; D possibly uses TRBD1 or TRBD2 (7 bases each). Germline CDR1 DFQATT, CDR2 SNEGSKA (reference sequence). The CDR3 is made up of 14 amino acids. Trimming took off 5 bases at V and 6 bases at J, with 20 bases between the two ends. For the CDR3, the DNA is TGCAGTGCTCGCAGGGAGGGGGCTTTTGGCGAGCAGTACTTC. Protein sequence: CSARREGAFGEQYF.

This clonotype was found many times. J is TRBJ1-1 and V is TRBV9, with 7 bases lining up with TRBD1. The length of the CDR3 is 15 residues. CDR1 and CDR2 (germline): SGDLS, YYNGEE. V lost 1 base and J lost 6; bases outside the gene matches: 9. The DNA of the CDR3 is TGTGCCAGCAGCGTACGCGCAGGGGGGAAGTCTGAAGCTTTCTTT. Translated, it gives CASSVRAGGKSEAFF.

In this sample, this clonotype turned up many times. The chain employs TRBV7-2 and TRBJ2-1, with TRBD2 matching over 12 bases. Germline CDR1 is SGHTA and CDR2 is FQGNSA. The CDR3 consists of 16 residues. J lost 6 bases, V lost 5 bases, and 8 bases had no gene match. CDR3 sequence: CASSRSPSGGVNEQFF. Written as DNA, the CDR3 is TGTGCCAGCAGCCGGAGCCCTAGCGGGGGGGTCAATGAGCAGTTCTTC.

Many counts were recorded for this clonotype. This sequence joins TRBV5-6 and TRBJ1-2; no firm D call. CDR3 length equals 16 residues. V was pared by 0 bases and J by 2 bases, with 14 bases between. Germline-derived CDR1 and CDR2 are SGHDT and YYEEEE. The CDR3 DNA reads TGTGCCAGCAGCTTGGCCGGTCGCAACCAGAACTATGGCTACACCTTC. Its translation: CASSLAGRNQNYGYTF.

This clonotype was observed a handful of times. The V and J genes are TRBV6-1 and TRBJ2-4, with 7 bases matching TRBD1. CDR1 and CDR2 (germline): MNHNS, SASEGT. This CDR3 contains 20 residues. V dropped 7 bases and J dropped 0; count of bases not matched to a gene: 21. CDR3 sequence (DNA): TGTGCCAGCACCCTATCCCCACAGGGGCCAACGGGTCTAGCCAAAAACATTCAGTACTTC. The encoded protein is CASTLSPQGPTGLAKNIQYF.

This clonotype was counted ten times or more. This chain joins TRBV3-1 and TRBJ2-1, with D possibly matching TRBD2 (6 bases). Germline CDR1 is LGHDT and CDR2 is YNNKEL (reference sequence). The V end lost 0 bases, the J end lost 4 bases, and 13 bases lay between the germline ends. CDR3 size: 16 residues. The CDR3 DNA follows: TGTGCCAGCAGCCAAGACCTTCCGGGACTTTACAATGAGCAGTTCTTC. Its translation is CASSQDLPGLYNEQFF.

This clonotype came up many times. CDR3 DNA sequence: TGTGCCAGCAGCGTTGACGGGGGCCCCAATCAGCCCCAGCATTTT. Translated: CASSVDGGPNQPQHF. The genes are TRBV7-9 and TRBJ1-5; a possible D gene is TRBD1 (6 bases). V lost 5 bases and J 3 bases, leaving 14 bases between the germline ends. CDR1 is SEHNR, CDR2 FQNEAQ, per germline (reference sequence). CDR3 size: 15 residues.

This clonotype was seen many times. The chain uses TRBV5-1 and TRBJ1-6; TRBD1 might be the D (6 bases). The CDR3 is 15 amino acids. The V end was cut by 4 bases, the J end by 4 bases, with 12 bases between. Germline CDR1 is SGHRS and CDR2 is YFSETQ. The CDR3 bases are TGCGCCAGCAGCCGACAGGAACCGTATAATTCACCCCTCCACTTT. Protein sequence: CASSRQEPYNSPLHF.

Comments on this clonotype: Likely a read error: the CDR3 ends without its conserved phenylalanine or tryptophan. This rearrangement joins TRBV20-1 to TRBJ1-6, with unresolved D. The CDR3 length is 13 residues. CDR1 is DFQATT, CDR2 SNEGSKA, per germline (reference sequence). The CDR3 here is CNARKVDNSPLHS. Here the CDR3 DNA reads TGCAATGCTAGGAAAGTAGATAATTCACCCCTCCACTCT.

Ten or more counts support this clonotype. V is TRBV7-2 and J is TRBJ2-7, with TRBD1 matching 10 bases. The trim removed 5 bases at V and 5 bases at J, leaving 9 bases unmatched. The CDR3 sequence is 15 residues long. Germline V gives CDR1 SGHTA, CDR2 FQGNSA. Here the CDR3 reads CASSQGGTGDDEQYF. CDR3 sequence (DNA): TGTGCCAGCAGCCAAGGGGGGACAGGGGACGACGAGCAGTACTTC. The entire variable domain, with the rest obtained from reference TRBV7-2 and TRBJ2-7, is as follows: GAGVSQSPSNKVTEKGKDVELRCDPISGHTALYWYRQSLGQGLEFLIYFQGNSAPDKSGLPSDRFSAERTGGSVSTLTIQRTQQEDSAVYLCASSQGGTGDDEQYFGPGTRLTVT.

This clonotype was seen repeatedly, ten times or more. The chain has TRBV5-1 and TRBJ1-6; 9 nucleotides agree with TRBD1. Trimming removed 4 bases from V and 1 base from J; junction bases left unmatched: 3. Germline values: CDR1 SGHRS, CDR2 YFSETQ. The CDR3 is 16 amino acids. CDR3 residues: CASSPDRGSYNSPLHF. CDR3 nucleotide sequence: TGCGCCAGCAGCCCGGACAGGGGTTCCTATAATTCACCCCTCCACTTT.

This clonotype was observed many times. The chain carries TRBV6-5 and TRBJ1-5; 7 nucleotides align to TRBD1. Germline assignment: CDR1 MNHEY and CDR2 SVGAGI. V was clipped by 4 bases and J by 7 bases; unmatched bases: 10. The CDR3 runs to 15 residues. CDR3 DNA sequence: TGTGCCAGCAGTTCACAGGGGAAGCAGGGCCAGCCCCAGCATTTT. Residues: CASSSQGKQGQPQHF.

With respect to this clonotype: Just one base apart from a much larger clone, this may be a read error. J is TRBJ1-1 and V is TRBV5-6, with 8 nucleotides matching TRBD1. The CDR3 extends over 16 amino acids. V dropped 5 bases and J dropped 0; count of bases not matched to a gene: 9. Germline CDR1 is SGHDT and CDR2 is YYEEEE. The CDR3 sequence: CASSPGTGSMNTEAFF. As DNA, the CDR3 is TGTGCCAGCAGTCCTGGGACAGGATCAATGAACACTGAAGCTTTCTTT.

In this sample, this clonotype turned up many times. V gene TRBV5-1 combines with J gene TRBJ2-2; D call uncertain. CDR1 SGHRS and CDR2 YFSETQ come from the germline V gene. V was shortened by 4 bases and J by 0 bases, with 13 bases between the two germline ends. The CDR3 is 16 residues long. Here the CDR3 reads CASSPLGTANTGELFF. The CDR3 DNA is TGCGCCAGCAGCCCACTCGGAACAGCGAACACCGGGGAGCTGTTTTTT.

In this sample, this clonotype turned up many times. V usage is TRBV7-2 and J usage is TRBJ1-1; a weak D match, TRBD1 (6 bases). Trimming took off 1 base at V and 4 bases at J, with 10 bases between the two ends. CDR3 length: 14 amino acids. Germline lookup yields CDR1 SGHTA and CDR2 FQGNSA. CDR3 sequence: CASSLDGGSTEAFF. In nucleotides, the CDR3 is TGTGCCAGCAGCTTAGACGGGGGCAGCACTGAAGCTTTCTTT.

There are many counts of this clonotype. The CDR3: CASSLTVSMNTEAFF. The CDR3 nucleotides are TGCGCCAGCAGCTTGACTGTAAGCATGAACACTGAAGCTTTCTTT. This chain links TRBV5-1 with TRBJ1-1, with no clear D. Trimming removed 1 base at V and 0 bases at J, with 10 bases between. This CDR3 is 15 amino acids long. Germline V gene data show CDR1 as SGHRS and CDR2 as YFSETQ.

This clonotype came up many times. The chain employs TRBV11-2 and TRBJ2-1; perhaps TRBD2 as D (6 bases). The germline V gene has CDR1 SGHAT and CDR2 FQNNGV. This CDR3 is 15 amino acids long. The V gene lost 5 bases and the J gene lost 5 bases, with 16 bases spanning the gap. The CDR3 region is CASSPVGLGNNEQFF. The CDR3 DNA reads TGTGCCAGCAGCCCCGTGGGACTGGGGAACAATGAGCAGTTCTTC.

This clonotype was picked up many times. The chain employs TRBV7-2 and TRBJ1-1; D call uncertain. This CDR3 is built from 13 residues. From germline, CDR1 is SGHTA and CDR2 FQGNSA. V lost 5 bases and J lost 0, with 7 bases in between. CDR3 loop: CASSPWMNTEAFF. The CDR3 DNA reads TGTGCCAGCAGCCCCTGGATGAACACTGAAGCTTTCTTT.

There are a few counts of this clonotype. This chain connects TRBV7-8 to TRBJ2-7; D is ambiguous. V was trimmed by 3 bases and J by 0 bases, leaving 15 bases between them. Germline values: CDR1 SGHVS, CDR2 FQNEAQ. The CDR3 is made up of 16 amino acids. CDR3 nucleotides: TGTGCCAGCAGCTTCACTCGTGCGTACAGCTCCTACGAGCAGTACTTC. Translating gives CASSFTRAYSSYEQYF.